Presented here are 25 T cell receptor beta chains from one specimen sequenced in a study of neurological immune-mediated disorders. One entry per CDR3 protein results from TCRdb running MiXCR on the 5' RACE reads. The sample has 14,000 or so distinct CDR3 sequences, over 10% seen once. What was sequenced was CD8+ T cells from blood. The receptors here all came from a female donor with HTLV-1-associated myelopathy (HAM/TSP).

This clonotype was counted many times. This chain links TRBV29-1 with TRBJ1-2; 10 nucleotides align to TRBD1. Germline lookup yields CDR1 SQVTM and CDR2 ANQGSEA. V was clipped by 6 bases and J by 0 bases; unmatched bases: 7. The CDR3 consists of 15 residues. CDR3 residues: CSVRDRGSANYGYTF. CDR3 DNA: TGCAGCGTACGGGACAGGGGATCGGCTAACTATGGCTACACCTTC.

This clonotype was seen repeatedly, ten times or more. This chain uses TRBV11-2 with TRBJ2-7; TRBD2 matches 10 bases. Trimming removed 6 bases from V and 5 bases from J; junction bases left unmatched: 10. The CDR3 contains 15 residues. Germline CDR1 is SGHAT and CDR2 is FQNNGV. The CDR3 loop is CASSLLAGVTDEQYF. The CDR3 nucleotides read TGTGCCAGCAGTCTGCTAGCGGGAGTAACAGACGAGCAGTACTTC.

CDR3 DNA: TGTGCCAGCATCGGGGACAGGGGACACGAGCAGTACTTC. Its translation is CASIGDRGHEQYF. V is TRBV7-9 and J is TRBJ2-7, with 10 positions matching TRBD1. V lost 7 bases and J lost 5; bases outside the gene matches: 5. The CDR3 runs to 13 residues. Germline V gene sequence: CDR1 SEHNR, CDR2 FQNEAQ (reference sequence).

Ten or more counts support this clonotype. The chain couples TRBV24-1 to TRBJ2-3; 7 nucleotides line up with TRBD1. Germline V CDR1 and CDR2: KGHDR, SFDVKD. The CDR3 totals 16 residues. V trimming: 2 bases; J trimming: 5 bases; junction bases outside the gene matches: 9. This chain's CDR3 is CATSDSQGVTRDTQYF. In DNA, the CDR3 is TGTGCCACCAGTGATTCCCAGGGGGTAACCCGAGATACGCAGTATTTT.

The V and J genes are TRBV19 and TRBJ2-1; no definite D call. Germline lookup yields CDR1 LNHDA and CDR2 SQIVND (reference sequence). CDR3 size: 11 residues. Trimming cost V 2 bases and J 7 bases, with 3 bases left between them. This CDR3 is CASSIWNEQFF. The CDR3 DNA reads as TGTGCCAGTAGTATATGGAATGAGCAGTTCTTC.

This clonotype has ten or more counts. The chain couples TRBV20-1 to TRBJ1-2, with a weak D call TRBD1 (5 bases). CDR1 DFQATT and CDR2 SNEGSKA come from the germline V gene (reference sequence). The CDR3 contains 13 residues. Trimming took 5 bases from V and 2 from J, leaving 12 bases between them. The CDR3 here is CSADRGANYGYTF. The DNA for the CDR3 is TGCAGTGCTGACCGCGGGGCCAACTATGGCTACACCTTC.

This clonotype was seen at least ten times. The chain recombines TRBV4-1 with TRBJ1-5; D ambiguous. The CDR3 totals 16 residues. With 2 bases removed from V and 0 bases from J, the gap between germline ends came to 11 bases. Per germline, CDR1 MGHRA and CDR2 YSYEKL. The CDR3 is CASSQPEDYSNQPQHF. The DNA of the CDR3 is TGCGCCAGCAGCCAACCGGAAGATTATAGCAATCAGCCCCAGCATTTT.

This clonotype came up many times. The V and J genes are TRBV9 and TRBJ2-5; 9 bases line up with TRBD2. Trimming cost V 4 bases and J 2 bases; bases outside gene matches: 6. Germline-derived CDR1 and CDR2 are SGDLS and YYNGEE. This CDR3 spans 15 amino acids. The CDR3 loop reads CASSRAGGLQETQYF. The CDR3 DNA follows: TGTGCCAGCAGCAGAGCGGGGGGCCTACAAGAGACCCAGTACTTC. The full variable domain, rest sourced from reference TRBV9 and TRBJ2-5, is DSGVTQTPKHLITATGQRVTLRCSPRSGDLSVYWYQQSLDQGLQFLIQYYNGEERAKGNILERFSAQQFPDLHSELNLSSLELGDSALYFCASSRAGGLQETQYFGPGTRLLVL.

In this sample, this clonotype turned up many times. The chain has TRBV5-1 and TRBJ2-1, with D unresolved. CDR3 length: 15 residues. Germline values: CDR1 SGHRS, CDR2 YFSETQ. V shed 0 bases and J shed 6 bases, with 13 bases lying between them. CDR3 coding DNA: TGCGCCAGCAGCTTGGACTCCTTCCGGAGCAATGAGCAGTTCTTC. Translating it yields CASSLDSFRSNEQFF.

This clonotype showed up just a few times. V is TRBV6-2 or TRBV6-3 and J is TRBJ1-5, with 9 nucleotides matching TRBD1. The CDR3 is 14 residues long. V lost 5 bases to trimming and J lost 5 bases; unmatched junction nucleotides: 4. The germline V gene encodes CDR1 MNHEY and CDR2 SVGEGT. The CDR3 bases are TGTGCCAGCAGTGGAGGGACAGGGTATCAGCCCCAGCATTTT. Its protein is CASSGGTGYQPQHF.

In its sample, this clonotype was seen many times. The chain is built from TRBV2 and TRBJ2-7; 13 bases map to TRBD2. The V segment lost 4 bases and the J segment 4 bases; nucleotides outside the gene matches: 1. This CDR3 region has 14 residues. Germline assignment: CDR1 SNHLY and CDR2 FYNNEI. Written as DNA, the CDR3 is TGTGCCAGCAGTGGGACTAGCGGGAGATACGAGCAGTACTTC. Translated, it gives CASSGTSGRYEQYF.

This clonotype showed up many times. The chain joins TRBV20-1 to TRBJ2-1; 8 bases map to TRBD2. V was pared by 1 base and J by 6 bases, with 11 bases of the junction left unmatched. This CDR3 spans 16 amino acids. CDR1 and CDR2 (germline): DFQATT, SNEGSKA (reference sequence). This chain's CDR3 is CSARGGLAGTINEQFF. In DNA, the CDR3 is TGCAGTGCTAGAGGGGGATTAGCGGGAACGATCAATGAGCAGTTCTTC.

This clonotype has ten or more counts. The chain is built from TRBV29-1 and TRBJ2-7; 13 bases align to TRBD2. The germline V gene encodes CDR1 SQVTM and CDR2 ANQGSEA. This CDR3 region has 14 residues. V lost 1 base and J lost 6; bases outside the gene matches: 3. The CDR3 DNA is TGCAGCGTTGAAGGGACTAGCGGGAGTGGCGAGCAGTACTTC. It yields the protein CSVEGTSGSGEQYF.

The chain carries TRBV3-1 and TRBJ2-7; 8 bases map to TRBD1. The CDR3 is made up of 14 amino acids. CDR1 is LGHDT, CDR2 YNNKEL, per germline (reference sequence). Trimming at V came to 5 bases and at J to 10 bases, leaving 13 bases not matched to a gene. The CDR3 DNA follows: TGTGCCAGCAGCGATCGGACAGGGCTTCCCGATCAGTACTTC. It translates to CASSDRTGLPDQYF.

Of note for this clonotype: Compared with germline, one end of the junction differs, possibly owing to a read error. The V call is TRBV7-9, the J call TRBJ2-7; 7 positions match TRBD2. Germline V gene lookup returns CDR1 SEHNR and CDR2 FQNEAQ (reference sequence). This CDR3 is 15 amino acids long. The CDR3 loop reads CASSPIAGSRYEKYF. The CDR3 region has the DNA TGTGCCAGCAGCCCTATAGCGGGTAGCCGCTACGAGAAGTACTTC. Using reference TRBV7-9 and TRBJ2-7 for the parts outside the CDR3, the full variable domain is DTGVSQNPRHKITKRGQNVTFRCDPISEHNRLYWYRQTLGQGPEFLTYFQNEAQLEKSRLLSDRFSAERPKGSFSTLEIQRTEQGDSAMYLCASSPIAGSRYEKYFGPGTRLTVT.

There are many counts of this clonotype. A read error may produce the germline difference seen at one junction end. The J gene is TRBJ2-7, the V gene TRBV7-7; D unresolved. The CDR3 contains 13 residues. Germline V gene data show CDR1 as SSHAT and CDR2 as FNYEAQ (reference sequence). DNA of the CDR3: TGTGCTAGCAGCTTCGATGCCGGCTACGAGCAGTACTTC. Residues: CASSFDAGYEQYF.

This clonotype was recorded many times. This chain connects TRBV6-2 or TRBV6-3 to TRBJ1-6; no clear D. Germline CDR1 is MNHEY and CDR2 is SVGEGT. This CDR3 spans 14 amino acids. V lost 7 bases and J 5 bases, leaving 12 bases between the germline ends. The CDR3 region has the DNA TGTGCCAGCACCTTAGGACGAAATAATTCACCCCTCCACTTT. Translated, it gives CASTLGRNNSPLHF.

This clonotype was counted many times. The chain has TRBV7-9 and TRBJ2-1; 8 bases are shared with TRBD2. Germline values: CDR1 SEHNR, CDR2 FQNEAQ (reference sequence). CDR3 size: 18 residues. Germline trimming cut 4 bases from V and 13 bases from J; bases unmatched to any gene: 24. The CDR3: CASSSPPRGGPSSFEQFF. The CDR3 DNA sequence: TGTGCCAGCAGCTCCCCCCCTCGGGGGGGCCCGAGTTCATTCGAACAGTTCTTC.

This clonotype showed up many times. This chain connects TRBV29-1 to TRBJ2-2, with D unclear. The germline V and J ends were trimmed by 4 bases and 6 bases, with 12 bases remaining between them. The germline V gene encodes CDR1 SQVTM and CDR2 ANQGSEA. The CDR3 is made up of 13 amino acids. The CDR3 bases are TGCAGCGTTGGATTTTCATTAGCCGGGGAGCTGTTTTTT. This codes for CSVGFSLAGELFF.

This clonotype was detected many times. The CDR3 spells CASSLMGVTSYNSPLHF. For the CDR3, the DNA is TGTGCCAGCAGTCTAATGGGAGTGACGTCCTATAATTCACCCCTCCACTTT. The chain recombines TRBV28 with TRBJ1-6; D unclear. V was pared by 5 bases and J by 1 base, with 15 bases between. The CDR3 totals 17 residues. Germline V CDR1 and CDR2: MDHEN, SYDVKM.

This clonotype was seen many times. The chain employs TRBV4-1 and TRBJ2-1; the match to TRBD1 covers 12 bases. From germline, CDR1 is MGHRA and CDR2 YSYEKL. V was clipped by 4 bases and J by 8 bases; unmatched bases: 6. The CDR3 has 15 residues. The CDR3: CASSPLGQGADEQFF. The CDR3 DNA reads as TGCGCCAGCAGCCCCTTGGGACAGGGGGCCGATGAGCAGTTCTTC.

In its sample, this clonotype was seen many times. The gene calls are TRBV20-1 and TRBJ2-3; 9 nucleotides match TRBD2. Trimming cost V 2 bases and J 2 bases; bases outside gene matches: 5. This CDR3 is built from 15 residues. In germline, CDR1 is DFQATT, CDR2 SNEGSKA (reference sequence). CDR3 sequence: CSARIAGGSTDTQYF. The DNA of the CDR3 is TGCAGTGCTAGAATCGCGGGGGGGTCCACAGATACGCAGTATTTT.

This clonotype was seen at least ten times. This rearrangement joins TRBV10-3 to TRBJ2-1, with 12 positions matching TRBD2. V lost 3 bases, J lost 7 bases, and 7 bases stayed unmatched. This CDR3 spans 16 amino acids. Per the germline V gene, CDR1 is ENHRY and CDR2 is SYGVKD. Written as DNA, the CDR3 is TGTGCCATCAGTGAAGGGCTAGCGGGAGGGGATAATGAGCAGTTCTTC. It is translated as CAISEGLAGGDNEQFF.

In its sample, this clonotype was seen many times. This chain uses TRBV5-6 with TRBJ2-2; D is unresolved. The V and J ends lost 4 bases and 2 bases respectively, with 21 bases between them. CDR1 is SGHDT and CDR2 is YYEEEE in the germline V gene. This CDR3 comprises 18 residues. In DNA form, the CDR3 reads TGTGCCAGCAGCCCCTCCCCTCCCGGGCCCCACAACACCGGGGAGCTGTTTTTT. This gives the protein CASSPSPPGPHNTGELFF.

This clonotype has at least ten counts. The CDR3 bases are TGTGCCAGCAGCCAAGGGGGGGCGTCCGGCTTCTTC. It is translated as CASSQGGASGFF. V usage is TRBV3-1 and J usage is TRBJ2-1; perhaps D is TRBD1 or TRBD2 (6 bases each). V was clipped by 1 base and J by 16 bases, with 14 bases between them. There are 12 residues in the CDR3. Per germline, CDR1 LGHDT and CDR2 YNNKEL (reference sequence).